These 4 T cell receptor beta chains were sequenced from one sample in a study of OX40 agonist ivuxolimab in advanced cancers. The method was immunoSEQ multiplex PCR; TCRdb's version includes in-frame clones alone and lacks a portion of them. The sample has 50,000 to 75,000 clones, 70% to 90% seen once. The material was CD4+ or CD8+ T cells sorted from blood, obtained in a trial of the OX40 agonist ivuxolimab. The receptor set was obtained from an adult with an advanced solid tumor such as melanoma, head and neck, liver or kidney cancer.

The chain carries TRBV4-3 and TRBJ1-6; D not resolved. The V gene's germline CDR1 is LGHNA and CDR2 YSLEER. V was clipped by 1 base and J by 6 bases, with 7 bases between them. CDR3 length: 14 residues. CDR3 coding DNA: TGCGCCAGCAGCCAAGTCGGTAGTAATTCACCCCTCCACTTT. Translation gives CASSQVGSNSPLHF.

The chain links TRBV19 to TRBJ1-4; possible D gene TRBD1, 5 bases. Germline CDR1 and CDR2: LNHDA and SQIVND (reference sequence). V lost 11 bases to trimming and J lost 7 bases, with 20 bases between them. The CDR3 spans 14 residues. CDR3 bases: TGTGCCTCCAATTCCGGGACGGGGGGTGAAAAACTGTTTTTT. It is translated as CASNSGTGGEKLFF.

This clone was counted only a few times. CDR3 sequence reads: CASAGTASYEQYF. The CDR3 DNA reads as TGTGCCAGTGCCGGGACGGCCTCCTACGAGCAGTACTTC. The chain has TRBV19 and TRBJ2-7, with D perhaps matching TRBD1 or TRBD2 (5 bases each). V was shortened by 8 bases and J by 0 bases, with 11 bases between the two germline ends. The CDR3 runs 13 residues. Germline lookup yields CDR1 LNHDA and CDR2 SQIVND (reference sequence).

The J gene is TRBJ2-4, the V gene TRBV13; no clear D gene. The germline CDR1 and CDR2 sequences are PRHDT and FYEKMQ (reference sequence). V lost 9 bases and J lost 5, with 14 bases in between. This CDR3 has 13 amino acids. This CDR3 is CASRLRDENIQYF. CDR3 DNA: TGTGCCAGTCGATTAAGGGATGAAAACATTCAGTACTTC.